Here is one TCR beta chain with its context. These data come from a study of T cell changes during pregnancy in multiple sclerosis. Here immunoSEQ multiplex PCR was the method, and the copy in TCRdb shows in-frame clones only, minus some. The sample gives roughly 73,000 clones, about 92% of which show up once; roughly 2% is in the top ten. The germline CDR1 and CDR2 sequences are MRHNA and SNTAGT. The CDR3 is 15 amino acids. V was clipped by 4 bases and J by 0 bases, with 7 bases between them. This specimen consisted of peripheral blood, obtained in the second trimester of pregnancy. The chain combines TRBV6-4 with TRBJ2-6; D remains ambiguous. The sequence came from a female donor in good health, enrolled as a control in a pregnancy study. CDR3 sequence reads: CASSAESSGANVLTF. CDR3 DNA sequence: TGTGCCAGCAGTGCAGAAAGCTCTGGGGCCAACGTCCTGACTTTC.